Listed here are 11 T cell receptor beta chains from one sample, sequenced in a study of CD8 T cells in Susac syndrome. RNA in amounts of about 0.45 to 1 ug was reverse transcribed with random hexamers. TCRdb reprocessed the immunoSEQ multiplex PCR reads with MiXCR, giving one entry per CDR3 protein. Of nearly 200,000 distinct CDR3 sequences in the sample, about 96% were seen once. Specimen: CD4+ T cells from PBMCs. The receptor source for this set is a human donor with multiple sclerosis.

DNA for the CDR3: TGTGCCAGTAGCCCCTCGTCGCGACTAGCAGAGGAGCAGTTCTTC. Protein: CASSPSSRLAEEQFF. J is TRBJ2-1 and V is TRBV19; the match to TRBD2 covers 7 bases. This CDR3 has 15 residues. Trimming at V came to 6 bases and at J to 10 bases, leaving 15 bases not matched to a gene. Germline V gene data show CDR1 as LNHDA and CDR2 as SQIVND (reference sequence).

The chain is built from TRBV10-2 and TRBJ2-7, with unresolved D. The CDR3 runs 11 residues. The V gene lost 6 bases and the J gene lost 6 bases, with 9 bases spanning the gap. CDR1 WSHSY and CDR2 SAAADI come from the germline V gene. Here the CDR3 DNA reads TGCGCCAGCAGAACGGACGCCGAGCAGTACTTC. Translating it yields CASRTDAEQYF.

The rearrangement joins TRBV4-1 to TRBJ2-7; D is possibly TRBD2 (6 bases). With 4 bases removed from V and 6 bases from J, the gap between germline ends came to 10 bases. The CDR3 totals 12 residues. Germline V gene data show CDR1 as MGHRA and CDR2 as YSYEKL. CDR3 loop: CASSLPRGEQYF. In nucleotides, the CDR3 is TGCGCCAGCAGCCTACCGCGGGGCGAGCAGTACTTC.

This clonotype was seen once. The rearrangement links TRBV18 to TRBJ1-5; possible D gene TRBD1, 5 bases. This CDR3 comprises 15 residues. CDR1 is KGHSH, CDR2 LQKENI, per germline. Trimming removed 0 bases at V and 4 bases at J, with 10 bases between. The CDR3 sequence is CASSPPGPQNQPQHF. The CDR3 coding sequence is TGTGCCAGCTCACCACCGGGACCGCAAAATCAGCCCCAGCATTTT.

This chain links TRBV11-3 with TRBJ1-1; D is possibly TRBD1 (6 bases). V was pared by 5 bases and J by 5 bases, with 12 bases between. Germline values: CDR1 SGHNT, CDR2 YENEEA. This CDR3 has 13 amino acids. The CDR3 region is CASSSPGETEAFF. The CDR3 DNA reads as TGTGCCAGCAGCAGCCCAGGGGAAACTGAAGCTTTCTTT.

The chain links TRBV10-3 to TRBJ2-5; D is unresolved. Trimming removed 3 bases from V and 0 bases from J, with 11 bases in between. CDR1 is ENHRY, CDR2 SYGVKD, per germline. This CDR3 has 15 residues. CDR3 loop: CAISDRTAYQETQYF. In DNA, the CDR3 is TGTGCCATCAGTGACAGGACGGCGTACCAAGAGACCCAGTACTTC.

This chain connects TRBV3-1 to TRBJ2-1, with D maybe TRBD1 (6 bases). The CDR3 contains 14 residues. The germline CDR1 and CDR2 sequences are LGHDT and YNNKEL (reference sequence). V lost 3 bases and J 3 bases, leaving 9 bases between the germline ends. The CDR3: CASSQMTGYNEQFF. The CDR3 region has the DNA TGTGCCAGCAGCCAGATGACAGGCTACAATGAGCAGTTCTTC.

The rearrangement links TRBV2 to TRBJ1-5, with a possible D match to TRBD1 (6 bases). Germline lookup yields CDR1 SNHLY and CDR2 FYNNEI. V was trimmed by 4 bases and J by 7 bases, leaving 14 bases between them. The CDR3 sequence is 14 residues long. The CDR3 is CASSGPGAGQPQHF. The DNA of the CDR3 is TGTGCCAGCAGTGGCCCGGGGGCTGGGCAGCCCCAGCATTTT.

The CDR3 reads CASSLMRRDQDTQYF. The CDR3 DNA is TGTGCCAGCAGCTTAATGAGGCGGGACCAAGATACGCAGTATTTT. The chain joins TRBV7-2 to TRBJ2-3, with D possibly TRBD2 on 6 matching bases. The ends were cut back, 2 bases at V and 5 bases at J, with 14 bases in the middle. The CDR3 is 15 amino acids. The V gene's germline CDR1 is SGHTA and CDR2 FQGNSA.

V is TRBV14 and J is TRBJ1-2; no reliable D call. Germline V gene sequence: CDR1 SGHDN, CDR2 FVKESK. The CDR3 sequence is 13 residues long. V lost 3 bases to trimming and J lost 4 bases, with 9 bases between them. The CDR3 DNA reads TGTGCCAGCAGCCACGGGCCTTCCTATGGCTACACCTTC. Its protein is CASSHGPSYGYTF.

This chain uses TRBV5-1 with TRBJ1-3; possibly TRBD1 for D (6 bases). Trimming took 5 bases from V and 3 from J, leaving 9 bases between them. The germline CDR1 and CDR2 sequences are SGHRS and YFSETQ. CDR3 length: 13 residues. The CDR3 nucleotides read TGCGCCAGCAGTTGGGACATTGGAAACACCATATATTTT. Its protein is CASSWDIGNTIYF.